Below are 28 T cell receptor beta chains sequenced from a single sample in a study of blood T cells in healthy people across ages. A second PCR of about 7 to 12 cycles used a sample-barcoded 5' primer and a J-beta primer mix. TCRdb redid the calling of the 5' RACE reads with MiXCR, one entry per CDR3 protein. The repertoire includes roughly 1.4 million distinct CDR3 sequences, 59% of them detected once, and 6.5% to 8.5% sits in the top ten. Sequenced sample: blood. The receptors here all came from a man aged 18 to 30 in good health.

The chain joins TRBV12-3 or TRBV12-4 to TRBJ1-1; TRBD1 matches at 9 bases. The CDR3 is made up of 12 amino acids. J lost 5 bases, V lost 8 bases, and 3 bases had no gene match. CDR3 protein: CASYRGRTEAFF. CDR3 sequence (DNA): TGTGCCAGCTACAGGGGGCGGACTGAAGCTTTCTTT.

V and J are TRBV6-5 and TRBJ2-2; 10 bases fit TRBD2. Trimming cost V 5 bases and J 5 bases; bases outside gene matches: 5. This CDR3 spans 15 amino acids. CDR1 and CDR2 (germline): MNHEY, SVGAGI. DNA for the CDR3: TGTGCCAGCAGTAAACTAGCGGGGCGGACCGGGGAGCTGTTTTTT. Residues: CASSKLAGRTGELFF.

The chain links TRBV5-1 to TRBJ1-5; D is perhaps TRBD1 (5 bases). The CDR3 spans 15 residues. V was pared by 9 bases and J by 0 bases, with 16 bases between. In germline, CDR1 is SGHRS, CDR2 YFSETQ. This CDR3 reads CATRGARDSNQPQHF. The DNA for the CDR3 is TGCGCCACCCGGGGAGCCAGGGATAGCAATCAGCCCCAGCATTTT.

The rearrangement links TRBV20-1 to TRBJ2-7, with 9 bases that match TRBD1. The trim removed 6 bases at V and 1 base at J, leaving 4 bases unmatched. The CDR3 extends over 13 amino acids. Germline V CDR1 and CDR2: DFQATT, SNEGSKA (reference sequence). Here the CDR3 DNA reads TGCAGTGCGACCGACAGGGGGTCCTACGAGCAGTACTTC. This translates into CSATDRGSYEQYF.

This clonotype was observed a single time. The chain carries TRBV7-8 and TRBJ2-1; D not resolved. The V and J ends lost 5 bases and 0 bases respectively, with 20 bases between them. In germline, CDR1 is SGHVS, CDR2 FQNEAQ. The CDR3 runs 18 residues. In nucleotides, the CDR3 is TGTGCCAGCAGCCCCACCTCAGGCGGTTTGAACTCCTACAATGAGCAGTTCTTC. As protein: CASSPTSGGLNSYNEQFF.

The CDR3: CASSYTGSRESTGELFF. CDR3 sequence (DNA): TGTGCCAGCAGCTACACCGGAAGCCGGGAGTCCACCGGGGAGCTGTTTTTT. The chain is built from TRBV7-9 and TRBJ2-2, with D tentatively TRBD2 (6 bases). CDR1 and CDR2 from the germline V gene are SEHNR and FQNEAQ (reference sequence). The CDR3 runs to 17 residues. V was cut by 4 bases and J by 4 bases, with 19 bases left in between.

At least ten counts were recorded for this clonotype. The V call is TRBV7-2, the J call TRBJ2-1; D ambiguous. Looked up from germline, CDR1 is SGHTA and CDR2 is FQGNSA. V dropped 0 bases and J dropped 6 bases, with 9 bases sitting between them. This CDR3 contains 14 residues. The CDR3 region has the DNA TGTGCCAGCAGCTTAGCACTCAGGTCCAATGAGCAGTTCTTC. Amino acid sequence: CASSLALRSNEQFF.

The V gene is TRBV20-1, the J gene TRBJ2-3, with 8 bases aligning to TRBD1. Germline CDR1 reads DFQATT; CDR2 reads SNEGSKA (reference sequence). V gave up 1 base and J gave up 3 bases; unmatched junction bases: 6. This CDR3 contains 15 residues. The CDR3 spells CSARVRTGQTDTQYF. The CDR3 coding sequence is TGCAGTGCTAGAGTTAGGACAGGGCAGACAGATACGCAGTATTTT.

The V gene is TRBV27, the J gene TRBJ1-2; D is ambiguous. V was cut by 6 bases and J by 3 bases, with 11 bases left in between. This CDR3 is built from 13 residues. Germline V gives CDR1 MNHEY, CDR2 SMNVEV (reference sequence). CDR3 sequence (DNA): TGTGCCAGCAGGCCTTACGGTGACTATGGCTACACCTTC. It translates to CASRPYGDYGYTF.

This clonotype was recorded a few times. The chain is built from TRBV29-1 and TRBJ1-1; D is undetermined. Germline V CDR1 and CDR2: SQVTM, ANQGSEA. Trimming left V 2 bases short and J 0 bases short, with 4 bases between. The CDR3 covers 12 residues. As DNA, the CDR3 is TGCAGCGTTGAATCTCTGAACACTGAAGCTTTCTTT. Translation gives CSVESLNTEAFF. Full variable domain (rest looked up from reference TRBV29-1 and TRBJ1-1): SAVISQKPSRDICQRGTSLTIQCQVDSQVTMMFWYRQQPGQSLTLIATANQGSEATYESGFVIDKFPISRPNLTFSTLTVSNMSPEDSSIYLCSVESLNTEAFFGQGTRLTVV.

In nucleotides, the CDR3 is TGTGCCAGCAGTCCTGTGGGGTGCGAGCAGTTCTTC. It codes for CASSPVGCEQFF. The rearrangement joins TRBV6-2 or TRBV6-3 to TRBJ2-1; D uncertain. Deletions cut 5 bases from V and 10 bases from J, with 12 bases between. This CDR3 has 12 amino acids. Germline CDR1 and CDR2: MNHEY and SVGEGT.

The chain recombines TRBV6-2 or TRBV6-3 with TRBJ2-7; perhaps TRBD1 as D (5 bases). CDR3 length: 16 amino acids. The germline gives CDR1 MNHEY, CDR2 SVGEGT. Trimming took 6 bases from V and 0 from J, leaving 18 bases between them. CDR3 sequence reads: CASSHPTGTFSYEQYF. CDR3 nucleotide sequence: TGTGCCAGCAGCCACCCCACAGGAACTTTCTCCTACGAGCAGTACTTC.

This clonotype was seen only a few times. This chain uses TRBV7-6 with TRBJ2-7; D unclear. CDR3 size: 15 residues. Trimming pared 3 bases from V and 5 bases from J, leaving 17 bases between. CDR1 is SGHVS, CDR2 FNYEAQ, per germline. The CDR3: CASSFMSVGADEQYF. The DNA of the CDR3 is TGTGCCAGCAGCTTCATGTCCGTGGGCGCGGACGAGCAGTACTTC.

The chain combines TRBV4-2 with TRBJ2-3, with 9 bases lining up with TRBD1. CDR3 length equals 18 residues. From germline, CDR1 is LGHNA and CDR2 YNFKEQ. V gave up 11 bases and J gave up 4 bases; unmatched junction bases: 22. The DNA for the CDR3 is TGTGCCGTCAGCCAAGAGAGACCGGGACAGGGAGTTTCAGATACGCAGTATTTT. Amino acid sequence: CAVSQERPGQGVSDTQYF.

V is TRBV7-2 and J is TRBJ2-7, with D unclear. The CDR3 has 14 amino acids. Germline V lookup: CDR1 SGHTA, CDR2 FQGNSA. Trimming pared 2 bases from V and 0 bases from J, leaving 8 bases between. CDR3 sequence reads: CASSLSTYSYEQYF. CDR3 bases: TGTGCCAGCAGCTTAAGTACCTACTCCTACGAGCAGTACTTC.

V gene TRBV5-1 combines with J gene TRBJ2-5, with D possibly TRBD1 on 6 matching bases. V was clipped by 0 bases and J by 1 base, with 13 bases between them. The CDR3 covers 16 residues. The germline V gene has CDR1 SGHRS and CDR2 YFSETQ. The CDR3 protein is CASSLDQQGAQETQYF. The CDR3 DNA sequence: TGCGCCAGCAGCTTGGACCAACAGGGCGCCCAAGAGACCCAGTACTTC. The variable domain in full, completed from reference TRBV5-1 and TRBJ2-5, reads KAGVTQTPRYLIKTRGQQVTLSCSPISGHRSVSWYQQTPGQGLQFLFEYFSETQRNKGNFPGRFSGRQFSNSRSEMNVSTLELGDSALYLCASSLDQQGAQETQYFGPGTRLLVL.

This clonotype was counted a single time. The CDR3 region is CASSLNPGWQTNYGYTF. The CDR3 nucleotides are TGCGCCAGCAGCTTGAACCCCGGGTGGCAGACAAACTATGGCTACACCTTC. The chain couples TRBV5-1 to TRBJ1-2; the D is unclear. The germline V and J ends were trimmed by 1 base and 2 bases, with 18 bases remaining between them. CDR1 and CDR2 (germline): SGHRS, YFSETQ. This CDR3 is built from 17 residues.

The CDR3 is CASSPGRHKAKNIQYF. The CDR3 coding sequence is TGTGCCAGCAGCCCCGGTCGGCATAAAGCCAAAAACATTCAGTACTTC. V is TRBV6-6 and J is TRBJ2-4; unclear D gene. The CDR3 totals 16 residues. V was shortened by 6 bases and J by 0 bases, with 15 bases between the two germline ends. Germline CDR1 MNHNY, CDR2 SVGAGI (reference sequence).

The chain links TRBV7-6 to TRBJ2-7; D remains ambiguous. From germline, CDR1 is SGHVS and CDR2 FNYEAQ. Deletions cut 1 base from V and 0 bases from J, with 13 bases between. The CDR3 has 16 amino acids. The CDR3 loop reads CASSLVTGSHSYEQYF. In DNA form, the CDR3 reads TGTGCCAGCAGCTTAGTGACGGGTTCGCACTCCTACGAGCAGTACTTC.

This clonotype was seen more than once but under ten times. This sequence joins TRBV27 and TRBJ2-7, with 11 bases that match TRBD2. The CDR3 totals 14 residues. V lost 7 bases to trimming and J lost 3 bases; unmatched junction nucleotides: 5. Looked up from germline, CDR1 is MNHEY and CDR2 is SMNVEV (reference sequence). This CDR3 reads CASKTGTSGYEQYF. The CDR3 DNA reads TGTGCCAGCAAAACCGGGACTAGCGGCTACGAGCAGTACTTC.

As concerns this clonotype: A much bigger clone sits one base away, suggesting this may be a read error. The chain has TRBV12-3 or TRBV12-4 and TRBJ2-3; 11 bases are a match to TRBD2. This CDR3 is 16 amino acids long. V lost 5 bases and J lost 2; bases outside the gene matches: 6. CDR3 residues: CASSVLAGGDTDTQYF. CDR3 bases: TGTGCCAGCAGTGTCCTAGCGGGAGGAGACACAGATACGCAGTATTTT.

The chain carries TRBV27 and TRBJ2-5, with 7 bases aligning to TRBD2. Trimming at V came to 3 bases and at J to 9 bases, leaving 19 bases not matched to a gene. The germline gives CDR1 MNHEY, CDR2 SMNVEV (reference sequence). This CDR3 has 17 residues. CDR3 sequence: CASSLGLVAGVKMSQYF. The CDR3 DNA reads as TGTGCCAGCAGTTTGGGTTTGGTGGCGGGAGTTAAGATGTCCCAGTACTTC.

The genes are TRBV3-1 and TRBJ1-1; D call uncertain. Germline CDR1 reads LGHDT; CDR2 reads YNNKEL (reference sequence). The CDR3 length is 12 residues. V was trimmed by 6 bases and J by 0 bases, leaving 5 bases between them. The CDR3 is CASRRLNTEAFF. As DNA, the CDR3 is TGTGCCAGCAGGCGATTGAACACTGAAGCTTTCTTT.

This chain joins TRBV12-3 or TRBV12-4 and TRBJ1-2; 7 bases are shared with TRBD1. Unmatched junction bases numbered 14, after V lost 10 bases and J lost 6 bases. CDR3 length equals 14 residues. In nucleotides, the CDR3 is TGTGCCACCACCCAGGGGGGTTTGATCAATGGCTACACCTTC. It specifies CATTQGGLINGYTF.

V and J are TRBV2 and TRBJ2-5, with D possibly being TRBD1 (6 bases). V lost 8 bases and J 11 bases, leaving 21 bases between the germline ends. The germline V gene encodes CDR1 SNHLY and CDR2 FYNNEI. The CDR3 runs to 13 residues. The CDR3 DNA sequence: TGTGCCAGCCGAGAGACAGGTCTACGAGAGCAGTACTTC. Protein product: CASRETGLREQYF. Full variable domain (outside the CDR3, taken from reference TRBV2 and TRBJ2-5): EPEVTQTPSHQVTQMGQEVILRCVPISNHLYFYWYRQILGQKVEFLVSFYNNEISEKSEIFDDQFSVERPDGSNFTLKIRSTKLEDSAMYFCASRETGLREQYFGPGTRLLVL.

CDR3 bases: TGTGCCATCAGTGAGCGGGAGGGCCAAGAGACCCAGTACTTC. This encodes CAISEREGQETQYF. The rearrangement uses TRBV10-3 and TRBJ2-5, with 8 positions matching TRBD2. V lost 2 bases and J lost 1; bases outside the gene matches: 0. The CDR3 is 14 residues long. CDR1 and CDR2 (germline): ENHRY, SYGVKD.

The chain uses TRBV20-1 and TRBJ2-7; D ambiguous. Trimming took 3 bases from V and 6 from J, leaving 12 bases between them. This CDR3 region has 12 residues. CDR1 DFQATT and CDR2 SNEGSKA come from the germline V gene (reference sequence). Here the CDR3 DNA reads TGCAGTGCTAGCCCCCTGCGGATCGAGCAGTACTTC. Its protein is CSASPLRIEQYF.

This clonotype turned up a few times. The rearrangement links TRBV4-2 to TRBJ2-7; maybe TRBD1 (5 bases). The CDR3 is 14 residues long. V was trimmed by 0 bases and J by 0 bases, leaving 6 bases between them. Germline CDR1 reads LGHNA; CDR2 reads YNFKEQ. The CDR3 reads CASSQEQDSYEQYF. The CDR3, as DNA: TGTGCCAGCAGCCAAGAACAGGACTCCTACGAGCAGTACTTC.